The T cell receptor (beta chain) under discussion was sequenced for a study of blood T cell repertoires in COVID-19 (TCRdb year 2020). Background for the entire study: The collaborator samples originated in the United States, Italy and Spain and spanned the acute and convalescent phases of COVID-19. HLA class I and class II types, where available, came from metadata supplied by the sample provider rather than from assay-based typing. The material from the prospective study consisted of cDNA or gDNA derived from T cells, B-cell-depleted T cells, or PBMCs. The dataset comprised deeply sampled blood TCRbeta repertoires from subjects exposed to, actively infected with, or recovered from COVID-19. The samples were drawn from the first 160 participants of the ongoing ImmuneRACE study and from 1,254 subjects provided by 6 global collaborators. The repertoires were made available in a free public database intended to serve as a resource for research on the immune response to SARS-CoV-2. Sample metadata almost always included a de-identified subject ID, COVID-19 status, age in years and sex.

Reading from cysteine to phenylalanine, the CDR3 counts 12 amino acids. This entry keeps only the CDR3 DNA: 36 bases, framed from base 1. The germline V gene (reference sequence) gives CDR1 as LGHDT and CDR2 as YNNKEL. V drops 6 bases and J drops 6 bases, leaving 11 bases in between. A remark on this clone: Its antigen is not yet known. Per-base qualities were not stored, and no clone one base away is much larger.

Each collaborating institution followed its own protocols to collect whole blood in K2EDTA tubes. For TCRbeta analysis, collaborator samples were shipped as frozen whole blood, as isolated PBMCs, or as DNA extracted from either sample type. Beyond this particular receptor, the publication reports: Clinical and demographic metadata were provided uncurated, with the amount varying by source and participant.

The immunoSEQ Assay, a bias-controlled multiplex PCR, was used to amplify TCRbeta CDR3 regions from genomic DNA. For the original study's pipeline: The number of nucleated cells in each sample was estimated by amplification of reference gene primers within the assay. To quantify the absolute abundance of each unique TCRbeta CDR3 rearrangement, sequence reads were collapsed and filtered. For each sample, productive Simpson clonality was calculated as the square root of Simpson's diversity index over productive rearrangements. TCRdb holds this immuneACCESS table with in-frame rearrangements only. Some clones are missing; in checked studies, unresolved V genes explain under half, and the rest has no known cause. The DNA was the basis for D and trimming; V, J and clone size are from that table. Present in this sample are about 140,000 clones, around 83% of which were seen just once. The ten largest clones capture about 4.3% of the sample.

Material: peripheral blood. The receptor was derived from a woman at least 80 years old with acute or convalescent COVID-19. Rearrangement joined TRBV3-1 (or the pseudogene TRBV3-2) to TRBJ1-2; a confident D gene designation cannot be given. The nucleotide sequence is TGTGCCAGCAGGAGGAAGGATGATGGCTACACCTTC. The translation is CASRRKDDGYTF.